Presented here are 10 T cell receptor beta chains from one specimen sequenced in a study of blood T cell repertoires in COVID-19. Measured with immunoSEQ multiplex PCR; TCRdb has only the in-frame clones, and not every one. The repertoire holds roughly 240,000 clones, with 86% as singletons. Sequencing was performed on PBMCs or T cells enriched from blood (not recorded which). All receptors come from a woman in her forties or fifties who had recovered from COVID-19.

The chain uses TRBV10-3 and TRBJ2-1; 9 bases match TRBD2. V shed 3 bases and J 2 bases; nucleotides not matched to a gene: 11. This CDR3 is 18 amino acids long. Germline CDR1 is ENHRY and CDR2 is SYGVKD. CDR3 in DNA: TGTGCCATCAGTGAAGTGGCTAGCGGGGTGCCCCCCTACAATGAGCAGTTCTTC. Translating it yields CAISEVASGVPPYNEQFF.

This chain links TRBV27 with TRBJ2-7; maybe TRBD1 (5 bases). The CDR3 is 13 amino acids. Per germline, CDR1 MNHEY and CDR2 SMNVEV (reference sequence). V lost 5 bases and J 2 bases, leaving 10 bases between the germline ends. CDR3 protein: CASSRQGTYEQYF. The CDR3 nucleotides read TGTGCCAGCAGTCGCCAGGGCACCTACGAGCAGTACTTC.

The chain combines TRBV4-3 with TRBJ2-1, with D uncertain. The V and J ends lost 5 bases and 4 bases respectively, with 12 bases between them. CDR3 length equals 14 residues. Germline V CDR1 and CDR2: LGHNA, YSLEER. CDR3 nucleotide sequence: TGCGCCAGCAGCTCGCCTATAGAGTACAATGAGCAGTTCTTC. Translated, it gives CASSSPIEYNEQFF.

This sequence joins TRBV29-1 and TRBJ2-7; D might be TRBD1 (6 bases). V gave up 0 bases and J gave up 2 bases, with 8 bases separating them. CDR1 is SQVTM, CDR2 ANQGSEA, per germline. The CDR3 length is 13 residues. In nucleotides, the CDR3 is TGCAGCGTTGAAGATGGGGGCACCTACGAGCAGTACTTC. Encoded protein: CSVEDGGTYEQYF.

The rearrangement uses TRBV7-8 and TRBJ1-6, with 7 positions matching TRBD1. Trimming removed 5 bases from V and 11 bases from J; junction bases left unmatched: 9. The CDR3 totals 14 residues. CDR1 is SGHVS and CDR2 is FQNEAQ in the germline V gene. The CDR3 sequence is CASSPGTVRTPLHF. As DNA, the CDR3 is TGTGCCAGCAGCCCTGGGACAGTCCGAACACCCCTCCACTTT.

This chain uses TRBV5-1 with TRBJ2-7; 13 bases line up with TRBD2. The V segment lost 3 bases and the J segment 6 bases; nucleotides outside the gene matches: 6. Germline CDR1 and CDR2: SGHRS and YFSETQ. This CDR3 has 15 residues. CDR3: CASSSTSGRAPEQYF. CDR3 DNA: TGCGCCAGCAGCTCCACTAGCGGGAGGGCACCCGAGCAGTACTTC.

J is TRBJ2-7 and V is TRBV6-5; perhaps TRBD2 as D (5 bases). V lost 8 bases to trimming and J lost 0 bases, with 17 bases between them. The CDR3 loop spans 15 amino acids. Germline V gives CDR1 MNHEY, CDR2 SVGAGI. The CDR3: CASALERKSSYEQYF. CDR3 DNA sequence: TGTGCCAGCGCTTTGGAGCGGAAGAGCTCCTACGAGCAGTACTTC.

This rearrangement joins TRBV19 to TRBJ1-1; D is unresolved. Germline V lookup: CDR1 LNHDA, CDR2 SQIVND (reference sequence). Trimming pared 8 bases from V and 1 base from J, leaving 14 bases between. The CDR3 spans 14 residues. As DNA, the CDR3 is TGTGCCAGTTCCAGTGGACTTACGAACACTGAAGCTTTCTTT. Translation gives CASSSGLTNTEAFF.

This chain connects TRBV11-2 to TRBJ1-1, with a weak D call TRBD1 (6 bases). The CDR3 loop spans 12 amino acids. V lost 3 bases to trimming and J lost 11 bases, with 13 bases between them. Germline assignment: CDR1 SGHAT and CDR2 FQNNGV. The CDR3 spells CASSFGTPWAFF. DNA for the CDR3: TGTGCCAGCAGCTTCGGGACACCTTGGGCTTTCTTT.

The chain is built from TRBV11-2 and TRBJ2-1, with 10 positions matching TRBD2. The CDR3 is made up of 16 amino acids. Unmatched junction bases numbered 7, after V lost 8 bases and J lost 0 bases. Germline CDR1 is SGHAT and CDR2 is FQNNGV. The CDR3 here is CASGASGRLSYNEQFF. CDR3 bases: TGTGCCAGCGGGGCTAGCGGGAGACTCTCCTACAATGAGCAGTTCTTC. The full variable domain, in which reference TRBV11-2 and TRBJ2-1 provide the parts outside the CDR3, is EAGVAQSPRYKIIEKRQSVAFWCNPISGHATLYWYQQILGQGPKLLIQFQNNGVVDDSQLPKDRFSAERLKGVDSTLKIQPAKLEDSAVYLCASGASGRLSYNEQFFGPGTRLTVL.